This TCR beta chain emerged from a study of CD8 T cells in Susac syndrome (dated by TCRdb to about 2019). Regarding the study in general: Of the Susac syndrome patients who were sequenced, roughly 6 had clinically active disease and eight were in clinical remission. At the time of blood withdrawal, Susac syndrome patients were either therapy-naive, taking corticosteroids (with some also receiving IVIg), or on IVIg alone. Whether CD8+ T cell activation and differentiation in Susac syndrome was antigen driven was tested using repertoire sequencing. Paper-wide results and their limitations: In patients with Susac syndrome, the CD4+ T cell repertoire showed no detectable clonal expansion. The study acknowledged that relatively few individuals were included in the TCR sequencing and HLA analysis.

Peripheral blood CD8+ and CD4+ T cells from healthy donors, Susac syndrome patients and multiple sclerosis patients were profiled using high-throughput TCR beta sequencing. The Susac syndrome patients fulfilled recently defined diagnostic criteria for definite or probable disease. Bulk CD8+ and CD4+ T cells were purified magnetically by negative isolation, whereas CD8+ TEMRA cells were enriched by FACS. Blood was collected in EDTA tubes and processed within 24 hours, with PBMCs isolated through density gradient centrifugation. PBMCs intended for TCR sequencing were cryopreserved in liquid nitrogen and were subsequently thawed in a 37 degrees C water bath. The sorted or isolated CD4+, CD8+ and CD8+ TEMRA cells reached a purity of at least 90%. From cysteine to phenylalanine, the CDR3 is 13 amino acids long. CDR3 DNA is the only sequence kept; it has 39 bases, read in frame from the first base. CDR1 SGHVS and CDR2 FNYEAQ are derived from the germline V gene. Germline trimming amounts to 6 bases on V and 4 bases on J, with 3 as the count of junction bases outside the gene matches.

To note about this clonotype: The antigen it recognizes is unknown. There are no base qualities to consult, and no much larger clone falls within one base.

RNA was extracted with the RNeasy kit and roughly 0.45 to 1 ug was reverse transcribed using random hexamers. The immunoSEQ multiplex PCR assay, covering 54 Vbeta and 13 Jbeta segments, was used to amplify TCR beta CDR3 regions. To correct PCR amplification bias, a synthetic template baseline was used for both primer optimization and computational correction. For the original study's pipeline: Reads were assigned to V, D and J genes according to IMGT and analyzed in immunoSEQ Analyzer, with only productive sequences retained. Clonality was computed as one minus Shannon entropy normalized by log2 of the number of productive unique sequences. Public and private clones were assessed among the 100 most prevalent clones of each patient and control. Susac-specific clones were defined as absent from healthy and MS cohorts, about 1,000 published viral clones and other ImmuneACCESS disease sequences. In-frame beta chains were kept once TCRdb had trimmed the public reads at Q25 with fastp and called clones with MiXCR. Rows matching on CDR3 protein sequence are summarized as one entry with the most common DNA and genes. The V and J calls and clone size come from TCRdb's table, not from the authors' own analysis. This sample holds roughly 200,000 distinct CDR3 sequences; over 75% were observed only once. The ten largest clones add up to 0.087% of the sample.

The TCR originated in a human donor with Susac syndrome. The sequenced material came from CD4+ T cells from PBMCs. The chain employs TRBV7-6 and TRBJ2-5; 9 nucleotides in the junction match TRBD1. The bases are TGTGCCAGCAGTCAGGACAGGGGAGAGACCCAGTACTTC. Protein translation: CASSQDRGETQYF.